These 2 T cell receptor beta chains share one sample of origin, sequenced in a study of blood T cell repertoires in COVID-19. Sequencing was performed with immunoSEQ multiplex PCR; in TCRdb, only in-frame clones are kept and a portion is missing. The sample contains around 94,000 clones, around four fifths of which appear only once. Sequencing was carried out using peripheral blood. These receptors were collected from a man aged 55 to 69 with active or convalescent COVID-19.

The chain joins TRBV21-1 to TRBJ1-4. TRBV21-1 is reported as a pseudogene. The CDR3 has 14 residues. For the CDR3, the DNA is TGTGCCAGCAGCAGAGGGACTTCGGATGAAAAACTGTTTTTT. This sequence encodes CASSRGTSDEKLFF.

In its sample, this clone was seen a few times. This chain links TRBV5-1 with TRBJ2-1; TRBD2 might be the D (6 bases). Germline V lookup: CDR1 SGHRS, CDR2 YFSETQ. The CDR3 consists of 15 residues. Trimming cost V 4 bases and J 6 bases, with 17 bases left between them. The chain's CDR3 is CASSLNVGGVNEQFF. The DNA of the CDR3 is TGCGCCAGCAGCCTTAACGTGGGAGGTGTCAATGAGCAGTTCTTC.